This passage covers 7 T cell receptor gamma chains from one sample sequenced in a study of gammadelta T cells in human blood. TCRdb reanalysed the RT-PCR reads via CATT. The profile shows about 360 gamma-chain clones, around 3.6% of them singletons. Sequenced material: non-Vgamma9Vdelta2 gamma-delta T cells from infant blood. All receptors come from a human donor.

By proportion, this clone is large (0.1 to 1%). Different DNA sequences within this sample yield the same CDR3. This chain connects TRGV2 to TRGJ1 or TRGJ2. This CDR3 contains 13 residues. V gave up 1 base and J gave up 4 bases; unmatched junction bases: 4. Germline V gene sequence: CDR1 EGSNGY, CDR2 YDSYNSKV. The CDR3 DNA reads TGTGCCACCTGGGACGGTTTATATTATAAGAAACTCTTT. As protein: CATWDGLYYKKLF.

This clone was detected a few times. This DNA's translation differs at residue 6 from TCRdb's protein, which comes from a much larger clone; a read error is likely, and the protein shown is translated from the DNA. The gene calls are TRGV5P and TRGJ1 or TRGJ2. TRGV5P is given as a pseudogene. The CDR3 contains 17 residues. DNA for the CDR3: TGTGCCACCTGGGGCACTTGTATATTCCCAGATTATTATAAGAAACTCTTT. This gives the protein CATWGTCIFPDYYKKLF.

This clone counts as large (0.1 to 1%). The chain combines TRGV8 with TRGJ1 or TRGJ2. V trimming: 6 bases; J trimming: 0 bases; junction bases outside the gene matches: 5. The CDR3 is 13 amino acids. From germline, CDR1 is VENAVY and CDR2 YDSYNSRV. The CDR3 sequence: CATWYPNYYKKLF. Written as DNA, the CDR3 is TGTGCCACCTGGTACCCGAATTATTATAAGAAACTCTTT.

About this clone: TCRdb lists the protein of a much larger clone for this DNA, which differs at residue 4, so this is likely a read error; the protein given here is translated from the DNA itself. The V and J genes are TRGV3 and TRGJ1 or TRGJ2. The CDR3 sequence is 13 residues long. Per germline, CDR1 VTNTFY and CDR2 YDVSTARD (reference sequence). In DNA, the CDR3 is TGTGCCACCTGTGACAGGGAGTTCGGAAAGAAACTCTTT. As protein: CATCDREFGKKLF.

In regard to this clone: This sequence is one base from a far larger clone and is likely a read error. The same CDR3 arises from other DNA sequences in this sample as well. The rearrangement uses TRGV8 and TRGJP2. This CDR3 has 13 amino acids. Germline CDR1 and CDR2: VENAVY and YDSYNSRV. CDR3 residues: CATWVGSDWIKTF. CDR3 bases: TGTGCCACATGGGTCGGGAGTGATTGGATCAAGACGTTT.

This clone is classed as large. V usage is TRGV8 and J usage is TRGJ1 or TRGJ2. V dropped 3 bases and J dropped 10; count of bases not matched to a gene: 6. The CDR3 extends over 11 amino acids. Germline lookup yields CDR1 VENAVY and CDR2 YDSYNSRV. CDR3 sequence: CATWDREKKLF. The CDR3 DNA reads TGTGCCACCTGGGATCGTGAAAAGAAACTCTTT.

This clone was seen a few times. The protein TCRdb gives is from a much larger clone and does not agree with this DNA's translation at residue 8, likely a read error; the protein shown here comes from the DNA. This chain joins TRGV5 and TRGJ1 or TRGJ2. The V and J ends lost 3 bases and 9 bases, in that order; junction bases with no gene match: 8. This CDR3 contains 12 residues. Germline CDR1 and CDR2: VINAFY and YDVSNSKD. DNA of the CDR3: TGTGCCACCTGGGACGGCCCCTGTAAGAAACTCTTT. As protein: CATWDGPCKKLF.